Sequencing of this T cell receptor beta chain was carried out in a study of T-cell memory formation after mild COVID-19. Study-level information: TCR clusters showed largely donor specificity.

TCRdb itself ran the 5' RACE reads through MiXCR, one entry per CDR3 protein. The table shows hundreds of thousands of distinct CDR3 sequences, with around 15% occurring only once. Details on this clonotype: The antigen is not known.

The study, taken as a whole, reports: The appearance of some responding clones in pre-infection memory suggested that cross-reactive memory joined. The authors did not confirm SARS-CoV-2 specificity of second-wave clones peaking day 37. CD4/CD8 balance characterized clones contracting day 15 to 85, and CD4+ skew characterized later expanders.

The germline CDR1 and CDR2 sequences are DFQATT and SNEGSKA (reference sequence). This CDR3 contains 16 residues. V gave up 0 bases and J gave up 4 bases; unmatched junction bases: 3. This chain uses TRBV20-1 with TRBJ2-2; 12 bases match TRBD2. This TCR was recovered from a man younger than 35 who had mild COVID-19 (a few samples of this study predate the infection). Cell type and time point are not known. The material sequenced was PBMCs or a T cell subset sorted from them (not recorded which). The CDR3 DNA follows: TGCAGTGCTAGAGACCCGACTAGCGGGGGCACCGGGGAGCTGTTTTTT. Protein sequence: CSARDPTSGGTGELFF.